The 20 T cell receptor beta chains reported below all come from one sample, sequenced in a study of spatial heterogeneity in lung cancer. Study results and limitations: How many expanded intratumoral alpha and beta TCRs were present tracked the tumor mutation count, which was a count of nonsynonymous mutations.

TCRdb processed the 5' RACE reads anew with MiXCR; each CDR3 protein has one entry. The sample contains roughly 5,700 distinct CDR3 sequences, about 7.6% of which appear only once. These receptors lack a known antigen. Time point indicated: sample taken at primary tumor resection. The sample in question was lung tumor tissue, obtained at surgery. The receptors were gathered from a female donor with early-stage non-small cell lung cancer.

Many counts were recorded for this clonotype. For a library built for alpha chains, this beta chain is a stray read; little rests on its size. CDR3 coding DNA: TGTGCCAGCAGCTCCTCCCTTGGCGGGGGCACGGATGAGCAGTTCTTC. It yields the protein CASSSSLGGGTDEQFF. V usage is TRBV11-1 and J usage is TRBJ2-1, with D maybe TRBD2 (7 bases). The V end was cut by 4 bases, the J end by 8 bases, with 21 bases between. Germline V gene sequence: CDR1 SGHAT, CDR2 FQDESV (reference sequence). CDR3 length: 16 amino acids.

This clonotype came up many times. This beta chain is an unintended read in a library built for alpha chains; its size means little. The rearrangement uses TRBV7-8 and TRBJ1-2; D remains unclear. The germline CDR1 and CDR2 sequences are SGHVS and FQNEAQ. Trimming pared 5 bases from V and 6 bases from J, leaving 16 bases between. The length of the CDR3 is 14 residues. The CDR3 region is CASSLRSGSDGYTF. The CDR3 DNA is TGTGCCAGCAGCCTTCGGTCCGGGTCTGATGGCTACACCTTC.

Within the sample, this clonotype is medium-sized (0.01 to 0.1%). This beta chain is a stray sequence in a library constructed for alpha chains; its clone size is not meaningful. This sequence joins TRBV11-2 and TRBJ1-3, with D perhaps TRBD1 (5 bases). Trimming removed 5 bases from V and 0 bases from J, with 11 bases in between. Germline V lookup: CDR1 SGHAT, CDR2 FQNNGV. The CDR3 loop spans 15 amino acids. The CDR3 reads CASSRRESSGNTIYF. CDR3 sequence (DNA): TGTGCCAGCAGCCGCAGGGAGAGCTCTGGAAACACCATATATTTT.

This clonotype was picked up many times. Little can be read into the size of this beta chain, an off-target read in a library designed for alpha chains. The chain joins TRBV7-2 to TRBJ2-1; D is perhaps TRBD1 or TRBD2 (6 bases each). V was shortened by 3 bases and J by 6 bases, with 15 bases between the two germline ends. Germline V lookup: CDR1 SGHTA, CDR2 FQGNSA. The CDR3 runs 15 residues. CDR3 in DNA: TGTGCCAGCAGCTTGGGTGGGGGGCCCATCAATGAGCAGTTCTTC. Encoded protein: CASSLGGGPINEQFF.

This clonotype occurred many times. In a library made to pick up alpha chains, this beta chain is a stray read with a size that means little. This rearrangement joins TRBV20-1 to TRBJ2-7; D is perhaps TRBD1 (5 bases). The CDR3 totals 15 residues. Looked up from germline, CDR1 is DFQATT and CDR2 is SNEGSKA (reference sequence). The germline V and J ends were trimmed by 2 bases and 2 bases, with 16 bases remaining between them. The CDR3 reads CSARKWGSRTYEQYF. CDR3 sequence (DNA): TGCAGTGCTAGAAAATGGGGCAGTAGAACCTACGAGCAGTACTTC.

By sample fraction, this clonotype is medium-sized. With the library built for alpha chains, this beta chain is off target and its frequency is not meaningful. The chain combines TRBV7-9 with TRBJ1-3; possible D gene TRBD1, 5 bases. From germline, CDR1 is SEHNR and CDR2 FQNEAQ (reference sequence). The CDR3 has 15 amino acids. V shed 0 bases and J shed 4 bases, with 10 bases lying between them. In nucleotides, the CDR3 is TGTGCCAGCAGCTTAGCGCGAGGGGACGGAAACACCATATATTTT. Translation: CASSLARGDGNTIYF.

Concerning this clonotype itself: Since the library was made to target alpha chains, this beta chain is a stray read and its abundance is not meaningful. The chain links TRBV7-2 to TRBJ2-1; 14 positions match TRBD2. V trimming: 8 bases; J trimming: 7 bases; junction bases outside the gene matches: 4. Per the germline V gene, CDR1 is SGHTA and CDR2 is FQGNSA. The CDR3 is 14 amino acids. CDR3 nucleotides: TGTGCCAGCCAAGGACTAGCGGGAGGTAATGAGCAGTTCTTC. Encoded protein: CASQGLAGGNEQFF.

In the case of this clonotype: This beta chain slipped into a library made for alpha chains as a stray read, so its size is not meaningful. The chain has TRBV5-1 and TRBJ2-5; TRBD1 matches at 8 bases. The V and J ends lost 4 bases and 2 bases, in that order; junction bases with no gene match: 7. The CDR3 extends over 15 amino acids. Germline V gene lookup returns CDR1 SGHRS and CDR2 YFSETQ. CDR3 protein: CASSPDRVGQETQYF. The CDR3 DNA reads TGCGCCAGCAGCCCGGACAGGGTCGGGCAAGAGACCCAGTACTTC.

This clonotype came up many times. A library made for alpha chains picked up this beta chain off target, so its size means little. This chain joins TRBV3-1 and TRBJ2-5; 11 positions agree with TRBD1. V lost 4 bases, J lost 4 bases, and 5 bases stayed unmatched. Germline assignment: CDR1 LGHDT and CDR2 YNNKEL (reference sequence). The CDR3 covers 15 residues. CDR3 protein: CASSPGQGVGETQYF. The CDR3 DNA reads as TGTGCCAGCAGCCCGGGACAGGGGGTGGGAGAGACCCAGTACTTC.

In its sample, this clonotype is medium-sized. As an off-target read in a library built for alpha chains, this beta chain has a frequency of little significance. The gene calls are TRBV5-4 and TRBJ1-1; D is undetermined. Germline assignment: CDR1 SGHNT and CDR2 YYREEE (reference sequence). The CDR3 is made up of 16 amino acids. Deletions cut 0 bases from V and 5 bases from J, with 17 bases between. The DNA for the CDR3 is TGTGCCAGCAGCTTGGCTATGGCAGGAGGAGGGACTGAAGCTTTCTTT. Translated: CASSLAMAGGGTEAFF.

This clonotype was counted many times. The library was prepared for alpha chains; this beta chain is a stray read, so its frequency means little. This rearrangement joins TRBV6-2 or TRBV6-3 to TRBJ2-7; no firm D call. The CDR3 length is 13 residues. V lost 0 bases and J 6 bases, leaving 9 bases between the germline ends. The germline gives CDR1 MNHEY, CDR2 SVGEGT. This CDR3 reads CASSYSWGIEQYF. The CDR3 nucleotides read TGTGCCAGCAGTTACTCTTGGGGAATCGAGCAGTACTTC.

This clonotype showed up many times. The size of this beta chain means little, since it is a stray read in a library made for alpha chains. The CDR3 DNA follows: TGTGCCATCAGGCCGGGGGACCGCCGCGGGGTCACTGAAGCTTTCTTT. Amino acids: CAIRPGDRRGVTEAFF. The rearrangement links TRBV10-3 to TRBJ1-1, with a tentative D call TRBD1 (5 bases). Germline V gene lookup returns CDR1 ENHRY and CDR2 SYGVKD. The germline V and J ends were trimmed by 6 bases and 4 bases, with 21 bases remaining between them. This CDR3 comprises 16 residues.

This clonotype was observed at least ten times. In a library made to pick up alpha chains, this beta chain is a stray read with a size that means little. The CDR3: CASSYSRTGGPYEQYF. In nucleotides, the CDR3 is TGTGCCAGCAGTTACTCTCGGACAGGGGGGCCCTACGAGCAGTACTTC. V and J are TRBV6-6 and TRBJ2-7, with 10 nucleotides matching TRBD1. The CDR3 has 16 residues. Germline CDR1 and CDR2: MNHNY and SVGAGI (reference sequence). The trim removed 0 bases at V and 2 bases at J, leaving 4 bases unmatched.

Ten or more counts support this clonotype. The library was designed around alpha chains, so this beta chain is a stray read whose abundance carries little weight. V is TRBV7-2 and J is TRBJ2-7; weak D call: TRBD2 (5 bases). Germline lookup yields CDR1 SGHTA and CDR2 FQGNSA. This CDR3 spans 13 amino acids. Trimming took off 3 bases at V and 7 bases at J, with 13 bases between the two ends. The CDR3 reads CASSLTAGGEQYF. The CDR3, as DNA: TGTGCCAGCAGCTTGACGGCTGGCGGGGAGCAGTACTTC.

By share, this clonotype counts as medium-sized (0.01 to 0.1%). This beta chain is an unintended read in a library built for alpha chains; its size means little. The chain couples TRBV20-1 to TRBJ1-4; D possibly corresponds to TRBD1 (5 bases). This CDR3 contains 14 residues. The V gene lost 3 bases and the J gene lost 3 bases, with 11 bases spanning the gap. In germline, CDR1 is DFQATT, CDR2 SNEGSKA (reference sequence). In nucleotides, the CDR3 is TGCAGTGCTAGTGAGGGCAGGGCTAATGAAAAACTGTTTTTT. As protein: CSASEGRANEKLFF.

This clonotype was seen a handful of times. This beta chain is an unintended read in a library built for alpha chains; its size means little. This rearrangement joins TRBV2 to TRBJ1-1; unclear D gene. Germline loops: CDR1 SNHLY, CDR2 FYNNEI. V was trimmed by 2 bases and J by 3 bases, leaving 4 bases between them. The CDR3 has 12 amino acids. The CDR3 nucleotides are TGTGCCAGCAGTGAATATGACACTGAAGCTTTCTTT. As protein: CASSEYDTEAFF.

In its sample, this clonotype was seen many times. The library was built for alpha chains, so this beta chain is an off-target read and its size means little. The chain joins TRBV20-1 to TRBJ2-7; D is tentatively TRBD1 or TRBD2 (5 bases each). Germline-derived CDR1 and CDR2 are DFQATT and SNEGSKA (reference sequence). Trimming took 1 base from V and 0 from J, leaving 16 bases between them. The CDR3 has 16 amino acids. DNA of the CDR3: TGCAGTGCTAGAGGAGTTGGGACGGCGAGCTCCTACGAGCAGTACTTC. As protein: CSARGVGTASSYEQYF.

This clonotype was detected ten times or more. This beta chain represents an off-target read in a library built for alpha chains; its size is of limited meaning. CDR3 nucleotides: TGTGCCAGCAGTACCGGACAGGCGTCGGCCCAGTACTTC. It is translated as CASSTGQASAQYF. The chain is built from TRBV27 and TRBJ2-5, with 7 bases aligning to TRBD1. Losses at the gene ends were 5 bases for V and 9 bases for J; bases not matched to a gene: 9. Germline V gene sequence: CDR1 MNHEY, CDR2 SMNVEV (reference sequence). The CDR3 spans 13 residues.

This clonotype was counted between two and nine times. A library made for alpha chains picked up this beta chain off target, so its size means little. J is TRBJ2-2 and V is TRBV4-3, with 13 bases fitting TRBD2. Germline values: CDR1 LGHNA, CDR2 YSLEER. The CDR3 runs 16 residues. V shed 4 bases and J 5 bases; nucleotides not matched to a gene: 4. The chain's CDR3 is CASSRPTSGGTGELFF. The DNA of the CDR3 is TGCGCCAGCAGCCGGCCGACTAGCGGGGGGACCGGGGAGCTGTTTTTT.

This clonotype was counted ten times or more. This beta chain slipped into a library made for alpha chains as a stray read, so its size is not meaningful. The genes are TRBV30 and TRBJ2-1, with 14 bases identical to TRBD2. CDR3 length: 16 residues. The V gene end was trimmed by 3 bases and the J gene end by 4 bases; junction bases not matched to a gene: 5. Germline V lookup: CDR1 GTSNPN, CDR2 SVGIG (reference sequence). The CDR3 is CAWSGTSGRDYNEQFF. CDR3 DNA sequence: TGTGCCTGGAGCGGGACTAGCGGGAGAGATTACAATGAGCAGTTCTTC.